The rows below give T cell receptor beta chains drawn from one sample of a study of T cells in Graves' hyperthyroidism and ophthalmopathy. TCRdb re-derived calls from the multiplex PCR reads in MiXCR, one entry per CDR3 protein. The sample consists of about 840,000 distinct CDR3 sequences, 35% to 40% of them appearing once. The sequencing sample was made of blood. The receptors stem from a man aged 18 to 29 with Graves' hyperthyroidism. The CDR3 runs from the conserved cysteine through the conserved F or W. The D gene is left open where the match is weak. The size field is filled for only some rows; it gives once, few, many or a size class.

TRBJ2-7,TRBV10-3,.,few,TGTGCCATCAGTGAAAATGTAGGGACAAACTACGAGCAGTACTTC,CAISENVGTNYEQYF
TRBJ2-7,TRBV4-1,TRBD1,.,TGCGCCAGCAGCCAAGTGTCGGGACAGCACTACGAGCAGTACTTC,CASSQVSGQHYEQYF
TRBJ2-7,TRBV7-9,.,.,TGTGCCAGCAGCCTCCTGACCCCAAGCGCCGGGCGACTCTCCTACGAGCAGTACTTC,CASSLLTPSAGRLSYEQYF
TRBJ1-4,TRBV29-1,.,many,TGCAGCGCCACAGGGTCGGGTAATGAAAAACTGTTTTTT,CSATGSGNEKLFF
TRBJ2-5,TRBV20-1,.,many,TGCAGTGCTCCAATCGACAGCGCGCAAGAGACCCAGTACTTC,CSAPIDSAQETQYF
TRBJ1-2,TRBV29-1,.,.,TGCAGCGTTGAGTCGGTCAGGGCAGATGGCTACACCTTC,CSVESVRADGYTF
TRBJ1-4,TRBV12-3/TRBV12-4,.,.,TGTGCCAGCGGGTCATTGGGGGTGGGGAATGAAAAACTGTTTTTT,CASGSLGVGNEKLFF
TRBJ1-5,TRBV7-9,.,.,TGTGCCAGCGGCTTAGCTGGTCAGCCCCAGCATTTT,CASGLAGQPQHF
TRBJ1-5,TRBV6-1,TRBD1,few,TGTGCCAGCAGTGAAAGCGAGGGACAGGGTAGCCAGCCCCAGCATTTT,CASSESEGQGSQPQHF
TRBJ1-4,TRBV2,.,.,TGTGCCAGCACCGAGGGACCGATAAATGAAAAACTGTTTTTT,CASTEGPINEKLFF
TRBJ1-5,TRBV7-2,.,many,TGTGCCAGCAGCCCACAGGGAGGCAATCAGCCCCAGCATTTT,CASSPQGGNQPQHF
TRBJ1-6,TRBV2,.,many,TGTGCCAGCAGGGGGTACGATGGTTCACCCCTCCACTTT,CASRGYDGSPLHF
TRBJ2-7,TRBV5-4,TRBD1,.,TGTGCCAGCAGCCTCACGACAGGGGGGTACGACGAGCAGTACTTC,CASSLTTGGYDEQYF
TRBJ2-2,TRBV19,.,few,TGTGCCAGTAGTATAGACGACTATCCCGGGGAGCTGTTTTTT,CASSIDDYPGELFF
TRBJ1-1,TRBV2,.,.,TGTGCCAGCAGGCTCCCAGTAACTGAAGCTTTCTTT,CASRLPVTEAFF
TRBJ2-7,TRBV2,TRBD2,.,TGTGCCAGCAGCCTCGGGGGGGGGGCCACGACGGCCCAGTACTTC,CASSLGGGATTAQYF
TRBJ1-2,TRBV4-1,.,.,TGCGCCAGCACCTTGCTGGCAGGGAACTATGGCTACACCTTC,CASTLLAGNYGYTF
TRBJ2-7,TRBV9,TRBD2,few,TGTGCCAGCAGCGCCGGGGGGGGGACCTACGAGCAGTACTTC,CASSAGGGTYEQYF
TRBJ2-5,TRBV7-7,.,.,TGTGCCAGCAGGCTCGGGGGTGACGAGACCCAGTACTTC,CASRLGGDETQYF
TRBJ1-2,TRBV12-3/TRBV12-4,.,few,TGTGCCAGCAGCCCGCTCGGGACTTTCGGCTACACCTTC,CASSPLGTFGYTF
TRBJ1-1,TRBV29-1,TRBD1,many,TGCAGCGTTGAGGGGGCCAAGGGACAGACAAATTTTGGAGCTTTCTTT,CSVEGAKGQTNFGAFF
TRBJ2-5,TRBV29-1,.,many,TGCAGCGTCCCGGACGGGGAAGAGACCCAGTACTTC,CSVPDGEETQYF
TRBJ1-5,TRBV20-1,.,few,TGCAGTGCCTCTCGGGCGGGGTTTAGTCAGCCCCAGCATTTT,CSASRAGFSQPQHF
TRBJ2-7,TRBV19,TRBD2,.,TGTGCCAGTAACCCCGGGGAGGGACCCTACGAGCAGTACTTC,CASNPGEGPYEQYF
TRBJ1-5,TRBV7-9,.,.,TGTGCCAGCAGCTTAGACACAGGGAATCAGCCCCAGCATTTT,CASSLDTGNQPQHF
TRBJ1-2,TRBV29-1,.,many,TGCAGCGTTGCCGAGGGGAGCGGCTACACCTTC,CSVAEGSGYTF
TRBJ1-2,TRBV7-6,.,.,TGTGCCAGCATCCCTTCGGGGTATGGCTACACCTTC,CASIPSGYGYTF